This TCR beta chain was recorded in a study of blood T cell repertoires in COVID-19. Study at large: T cells, B-cell-depleted T cells, or PBMCs provided the cDNA or gDNA that served as material.

TCRdb's copy holds only in-frame clones and misses some; the assay was immunoSEQ multiplex PCR. This sample has fewer than 400,000 clones, with roughly 89% found just once. Germline CDR1 MNHEY, CDR2 SVGAGI. The CDR3 has 15 amino acids. Unmatched junction bases numbered 10, after V lost 6 bases and J lost 5 bases. Individuals drawn from 24 US areas were about 18 to 95 years old. The chain couples TRBV6-5 to TRBJ1-1, with TRBD1 matching over 9 bases. The source material was PBMCs or T cells enriched from blood (not recorded which). The clonotype comes from a woman aged 25 to 39 who had recovered from COVID-19. The CDR3 DNA is TGTGCCAGCAGACGACCTGGACAGGGGAGGACTGAAGCTTTCTTT. It translates to CASRRPGQGRTEAFF.